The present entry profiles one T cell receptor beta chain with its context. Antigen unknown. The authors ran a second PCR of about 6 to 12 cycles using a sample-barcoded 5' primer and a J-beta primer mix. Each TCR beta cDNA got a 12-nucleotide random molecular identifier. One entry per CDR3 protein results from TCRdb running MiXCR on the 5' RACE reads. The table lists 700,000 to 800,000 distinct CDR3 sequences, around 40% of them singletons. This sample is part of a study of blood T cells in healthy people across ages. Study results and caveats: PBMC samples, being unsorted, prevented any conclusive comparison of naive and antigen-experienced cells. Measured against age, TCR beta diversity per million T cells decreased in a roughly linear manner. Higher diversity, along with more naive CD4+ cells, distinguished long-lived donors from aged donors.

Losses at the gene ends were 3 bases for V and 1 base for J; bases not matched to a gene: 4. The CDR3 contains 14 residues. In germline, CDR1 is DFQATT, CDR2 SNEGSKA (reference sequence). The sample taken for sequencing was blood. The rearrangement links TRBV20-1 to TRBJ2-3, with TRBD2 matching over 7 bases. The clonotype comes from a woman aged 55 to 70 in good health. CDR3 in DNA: TGCAGTGCTAGGAGGACTAGTGGCACAGATACGCAGTATTTT. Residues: CSARRTSGTDTQYF.